This T cell receptor beta chain was sequenced in a study of coeliac disease (dated 2022 in TCRdb). As for the study more broadly: Coeliac patients were classed as newly diagnosed active disease, refractory coeliac disease type I, or disease controlled by a gluten-free diet. TRB sequencing was successfully performed on samples from 27 to 35 subjects, among which 20 to 25 paired bulk unsorted intraepithelial and lamina propria cell samples were included. High-resolution HLA typing was unavailable, so biased TRBV7-2 usage was queried as a proof of principle. Next-generation sequencing of rearranged TRB and TRG CDR3 regions was applied to small intestinal lymphocyte fractions from coeliac and non-coeliac patients. A total of 30 or so patients took part in the full study: about 22 had serologically confirmed coeliac disease and 8 were controls with non-small intestinal disorders. The goal was to describe the TR repertoires of small intestinal T cells in active coeliac disease, in refractory type I coeliac disease, and in coeliac disease treated with a gluten-free diet. General conclusions and limits of the study: Published gliadin-specific TRB sequences turned up in about 45% of the 18 coeliac lamina propria samples, compared with only 1 of 6 controls. Compared with controls, active coeliac intraepithelial and lamina propria samples had TRB and TRG repertoires of lower clonality, which suggests that diverse T cells were recruited. The approach was considered by the authors to be unsuitable for unbiased detection of gliadin-specific T cells, as gliadin-specific T cells are scarce and rarely shared between patients. Separating intraepithelial cells from lamina propria cells did not give high-purity fractions, so cross-contamination between the two compartments may have occurred. For the most part, TRB repertoires were private, with most amino acid sequences found in only one sample, and V-gene usage showed no significant difference across disease groups.

The library was prepared using the immunoSEQ multiplex PCR assay. Using reverse primers that targeted J gene segments together with forward primers that targeted V gene segments, the TR loci were amplified in a multiplexed PCR. Amplified CDR3 regions were sequenced on the Illumina HiSeq System. In the original analysis: Closely related reads were merged with a nearest-neighbour algorithm so that PCR and sequencing errors were removed and data were collapsed into unique sequences. Each repertoire was summarised by clonality and by T cell density, with T cell density defined as TR molecules per amount of genomic DNA input. Public TRs were defined as CDR3 amino acid sequences in at least 80% of unsorted samples, then tested for differential abundance between coeliac and control samples. Every lamina propria sample was checked against a list of some 220 published gliadin-specific TRB sequences. Differences in clonality and density between disease groups were tested by Kruskal-Wallis tests, followed by Dunn post-tests. The immuneACCESS repertoire file appears here via TCRdb, limited to in-frame rearrangements. These files lack a portion of the clones; in checked studies, under half of the deficit traces to unresolved V genes, and the cause of the others is not known. D and trimming come from the DNA, and the V and J calls and clone size come from that table. The sample data list under 2,500 clones, and around 60% of these were observed just once. Of the sample, roughly 8.3% is held by the ten largest clones.

Comments on this clone: The antigen this receptor binds is unknown. Base qualities are not provided; no much larger clone lies one nucleotide away.

Cells were frozen in aliquots of a few hundred thousand in DMSO/FBS in liquid nitrogen, and a single aliquot from each fraction was used for sequencing. Endoscopy and small intestinal biopsy were performed in all 30 or so patients in the study. Lamina propria cells were released by collagenase digestion of the biopsy tissue left over after intraepithelial cell isolation. The Qiagen DNeasy blood extraction kit was used to extract genomic DNA from the frozen unsorted cell fractions. V lost 4 bases and J lost 6 bases; the stretch between them is 8 bases long. CDR1 MGHRA and CDR2 YSYEKL are derived from the germline V gene. The CDR3, cysteine through phenylalanine, is 12 amino acids long. CDR3 DNA is the only sequence kept; it has 36 bases, read in frame from the first base.

Material: lamina propria lymphocytes from the gut. This specimen's cell subset or site label, per the study, means: lamina propria cell (LPC) fraction of small intestinal biopsy. Recombination connected TRBV4-1 to TRBJ2-3; perhaps TRBD2 is the D gene, with 5 bases matching. The sequence came from a woman aged 25 to 45 with active celiac disease. In nucleotide form, the sequence is TGCGCCAGCAGCCGAGCGGAGGATACGCAGTATTTT. It translates to CASSRAEDTQYF.